These 16 T cell receptor beta chains were all obtained from the same sample, sequenced in a study of T cell clones after liver transplantation. Data came from immunoSEQ multiplex PCR; TCRdb stores just in-frame clones and leaves some out. Of more than 65,000 clones listed, roughly 80% are singletons. The sequenced sample was CD4+ T cells from blood, obtained 12 months after liver transplant. The origin of the receptors is a human patient who received a liver transplant. The graft donor may have contributed some T cells.

The rearrangement joins TRBV5-1 to TRBJ2-1, with 9 bases matching TRBD2. V dropped 0 bases and J dropped 5; count of bases not matched to a gene: 6. This CDR3 spans 16 amino acids. Germline V gives CDR1 SGHRS, CDR2 YFSETQ. The CDR3 reads CASSLVLAGKHNEQFF. In DNA, the CDR3 is TGCGCCAGCAGCTTGGTGCTAGCGGGGAAGCACAATGAGCAGTTCTTC. Full variable domain (outside the CDR3, taken from reference TRBV5-1 and TRBJ2-1): KAGVTQTPRYLIKTRGQQVTLSCSPISGHRSVSWYQQTPGQGLQFLFEYFSETQRNKGNFPGRFSGRQFSNSRSEMNVSTLELGDSALYLCASSLVLAGKHNEQFFGPGTRLTVL.

J is TRBJ1-5 and V is TRBV19, with D hard to call. CDR3 size: 12 residues. Trimming took 1 base from V and 2 from J, leaving 0 bases between them. Germline assignment: CDR1 LNHDA and CDR2 SQIVND (reference sequence). CDR3 protein: CASSIGNQPQHF. CDR3 bases: TGTGCCAGTAGTATAGGCAATCAGCCCCAGCATTTT.

The gene calls are TRBV7-9 and TRBJ2-4; no clear D gene. Trimming removed 2 bases at V and 5 bases at J, with 10 bases between. The CDR3 runs 14 residues. Germline-derived CDR1 and CDR2 are SEHNR and FQNEAQ (reference sequence). The CDR3 sequence: CASSLSWQENIQYF. The CDR3 nucleotides read TGTGCCAGCAGCTTAAGCTGGCAGGAAAACATTCAGTACTTC.

This clone showed up many times. The chain joins TRBV29-1 to TRBJ1-2; D unclear. CDR1 and CDR2 from the germline V gene are SQVTM and ANQGSEA. V was shortened by 2 bases and J by 11 bases, with 12 bases between the two germline ends. This CDR3 is 11 amino acids long. The CDR3 nucleotides read TGCAGCGTTGAATCAGCGGAGCTTTACACCTTC. Its translation is CSVESAELYTF.

The CDR3 sequence is CASSPGIYGYTF. In nucleotides, the CDR3 is TGTGCCAGCAGCCCAGGCATCTATGGCTACACCTTC. The genes are TRBV7-2 and TRBJ1-2; D is undetermined. Germline values: CDR1 SGHTA, CDR2 FQGNSA. V was pared by 5 bases and J by 4 bases, with 8 bases between. The CDR3 runs to 12 residues.

V is TRBV18 and J is TRBJ1-2, with 9 bases lining up with TRBD1. Trimming removed 3 bases from V and 2 bases from J; junction bases left unmatched: 7. This CDR3 contains 16 residues. Germline CDR1 reads KGHSH; CDR2 reads LQKENI. The CDR3 DNA is TGTGCCAGCTCACCTTTAACAGGGGGCACAAACTATGGCTACACCTTC. The encoded protein is CASSPLTGGTNYGYTF.

The rearrangement joins TRBV11-2 to TRBJ1-1, with D perhaps matching TRBD1 (5 bases). Deletions cut 0 bases from V and 4 bases from J, with 9 bases between. The CDR3 length is 14 residues. Germline V gene lookup returns CDR1 SGHAT and CDR2 FQNNGV. The CDR3 bases are TGTGCCAGCAGCTTAGATAGGGGAGGCACTGAAGCTTTCTTT. Translated, it gives CASSLDRGGTEAFF.

The CDR3: CASSLGSQLYEQYF. The CDR3 DNA follows: TGCGCCAGCAGCTTGGGGTCGCAGCTCTACGAGCAGTACTTC. The V and J genes are TRBV5-1 and TRBJ2-7; no firm D call. V was shortened by 0 bases and J by 3 bases, with 10 bases between the two germline ends. This CDR3 contains 14 residues. Germline CDR1 reads SGHRS; CDR2 reads YFSETQ.

This sequence joins TRBV19 and TRBJ1-4, with 9 bases fitting TRBD1. Trimming at V came to 7 bases and at J to 6 bases, leaving 6 bases not matched to a gene. CDR1 is LNHDA, CDR2 SQIVND, per germline (reference sequence). This CDR3 is built from 14 residues. CDR3 DNA: TGTGCCAGTACCTCCCGGGACAGGGATGAAAAACTGTTTTTT. As protein: CASTSRDRDEKLFF.

The chain uses TRBV7-9 and TRBJ1-2; no clear D gene. Germline values: CDR1 SEHNR, CDR2 FQNEAQ (reference sequence). CDR3 length: 13 residues. Trimming cost V 1 base and J 0 bases, with 3 bases left between them. CDR3 loop: CASSLDANYGYTF. Written as DNA, the CDR3 is TGTGCCAGCAGCTTAGATGCTAACTATGGCTACACCTTC.

This clone was picked up one time. The V gene is TRBV15, the J gene TRBJ1-3; D uncertain. The V and J ends lost 1 base and 5 bases respectively, with 3 bases between them. CDR1 LNHNV and CDR2 YYDKDF come from the germline V gene (reference sequence). The CDR3 sequence is 12 residues long. This CDR3 reads CATSRGRNTIYF. The CDR3 nucleotides are TGTGCCACCAGCAGAGGCCGAAACACCATATATTTT.

This chain uses TRBV5-4 with TRBJ2-7, with TRBD2 matching over 9 bases. V shed 3 bases and J 4 bases; nucleotides not matched to a gene: 14. The CDR3 is 17 residues long. Germline values: CDR1 SGHNT, CDR2 YYREEE (reference sequence). CDR3 coding DNA: TGTGCCAGCAGCTCTGGACTAGCGTCCCGAACCGGATACGAGCAGTACTTC. Translating it yields CASSSGLASRTGYEQYF.

The CDR3 DNA sequence: TGTGCCAGCAGCGTAGCGGGCCTGAGCTCCTACGAGCAGTACTTC. It is translated as CASSVAGLSSYEQYF. The V call is TRBV9, the J call TRBJ2-7, with no clear D. The CDR3 sequence is 15 residues long. Trimming left V 0 bases short and J 0 bases short, with 10 bases between. Germline CDR1 and CDR2: SGDLS and YYNGEE.

This chain links TRBV5-1 with TRBJ2-5; 11 nucleotides align to TRBD1. This CDR3 comprises 14 residues. Trimming cost V 3 bases and J 5 bases; bases outside gene matches: 3. Germline values: CDR1 SGHRS, CDR2 YFSETQ. The chain's CDR3 is CASSSGDRGETQYF. The CDR3 bases are TGCGCCAGCAGCTCGGGGGACAGGGGGGAGACCCAGTACTTC.

This clone was seen more than once but under ten times. The V call is TRBV4-3, the J call TRBJ2-2, with no clear D. The germline gives CDR1 LGHNA, CDR2 YSLEER. The CDR3 is 15 residues long. Trimming removed 1 base from V and 4 bases from J, with 10 bases in between. Here the CDR3 reads CASSQGSRVTGELFF. CDR3 nucleotides: TGCGCCAGCAGCCAAGGATCCCGAGTCACCGGGGAGCTGTTTTTT.

This clone has just a few counts. The genes are TRBV7-2 and TRBJ1-1; D is uncertain. Germline CDR1 and CDR2: SGHTA and FQGNSA. The CDR3 runs to 14 residues. Trimming left V 0 bases short and J 3 bases short, with 8 bases between. CDR3 amino acids: CASSLASVYTEAFF. DNA of the CDR3: TGTGCCAGCAGCTTAGCCTCGGTCTACACTGAAGCTTTCTTT.